The clone carrying this T cell receptor beta chain was counted at least ten times. Its matching antigen is unknown. Unique molecular identifiers were attached to individual cDNA molecules. Each CDR3 protein is one row after TCRdb ran MiXCR on the 5' RACE reads. The repertoire consists of some 75,000 distinct CDR3 sequences, with roughly an eighth occurring once and the leading ten covering 1.4%. Germline V CDR1 and CDR2: KGHDR, SFDVKD. The CDR3 runs 12 residues. V was shortened by 4 bases and J by 14 bases, with 14 bases between the two germline ends. The data derive from a study of early T cells in non-severe SARS-CoV-2 infection. Across the study: The study sequenced bulk RNA from unsorted whole blood, with chains unpaired.

Study-wide results and caveats: Using VDJdb, the matching emphasized anti-spike CD8 responses while missing private and CD4 specificities.

Sequencing used whole blood. The chain uses TRBV24-1 and TRBJ2-1; the D gene is possibly TRBD1 (5 bases). The receptor was derived from an adult who was a healthcare worker with PCR-confirmed SARS-CoV-2 infection or an uninfected control (not recorded which). The CDR3 here is CATSDTKGQEFF. CDR3 in DNA: TGTGCCACCAGTGACACTAAGGGGCAAGAGTTCTTC.